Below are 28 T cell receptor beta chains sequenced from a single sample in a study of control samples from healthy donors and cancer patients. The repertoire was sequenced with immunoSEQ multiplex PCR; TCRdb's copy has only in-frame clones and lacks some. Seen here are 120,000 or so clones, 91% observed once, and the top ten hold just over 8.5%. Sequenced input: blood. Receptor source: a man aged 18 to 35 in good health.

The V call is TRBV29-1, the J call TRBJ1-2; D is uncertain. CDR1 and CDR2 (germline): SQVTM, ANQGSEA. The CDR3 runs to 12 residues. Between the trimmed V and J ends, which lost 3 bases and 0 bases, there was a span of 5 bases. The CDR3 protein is CSVDGPNYGYTF. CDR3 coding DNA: TGCAGCGTTGACGGTCCTAACTATGGCTACACCTTC.

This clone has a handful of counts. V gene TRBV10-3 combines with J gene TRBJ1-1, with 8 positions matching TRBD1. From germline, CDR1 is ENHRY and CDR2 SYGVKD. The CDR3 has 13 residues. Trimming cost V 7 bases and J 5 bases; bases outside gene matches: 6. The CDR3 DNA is TGTGCCATCACTAGGACAGGGAGGACTGAAGCTTTCTTT. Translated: CAITRTGRTEAFF.

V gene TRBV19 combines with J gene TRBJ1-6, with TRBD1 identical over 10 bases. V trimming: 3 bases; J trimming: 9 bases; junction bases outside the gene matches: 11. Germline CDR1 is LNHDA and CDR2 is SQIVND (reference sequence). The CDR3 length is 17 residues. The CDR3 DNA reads TGTGCCAGTAGTATCAGGGGGACCGGGACAGGGGTTTCACCCCTCCACTTT. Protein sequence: CASSIRGTGTGVSPLHF.

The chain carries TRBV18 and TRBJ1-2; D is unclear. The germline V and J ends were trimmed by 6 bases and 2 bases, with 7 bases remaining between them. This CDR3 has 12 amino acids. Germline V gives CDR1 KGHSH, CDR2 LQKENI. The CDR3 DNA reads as TGTGCCAGCTCCCCCGAGAACTATGGCTACACCTTC. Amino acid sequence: CASSPENYGYTF. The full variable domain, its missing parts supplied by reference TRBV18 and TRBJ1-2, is NAGVMQNPRHLVRRRGQEARLRCSPMKGHSHVYWYRQLPEEGLKFMVYLQKENIIDESGMPKERFSAEFPKEGPSILRIQQVVRGDSAAYFCASSPENYGYTFGSGTRLTVV.

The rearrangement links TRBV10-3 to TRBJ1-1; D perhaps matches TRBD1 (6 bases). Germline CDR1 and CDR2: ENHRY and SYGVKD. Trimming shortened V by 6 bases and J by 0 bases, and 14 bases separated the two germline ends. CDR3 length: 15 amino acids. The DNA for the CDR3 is TGTGCCATCAGAGAACAGGGTTGGTTGAACACTGAAGCTTTCTTT. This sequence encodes CAIREQGWLNTEAFF.

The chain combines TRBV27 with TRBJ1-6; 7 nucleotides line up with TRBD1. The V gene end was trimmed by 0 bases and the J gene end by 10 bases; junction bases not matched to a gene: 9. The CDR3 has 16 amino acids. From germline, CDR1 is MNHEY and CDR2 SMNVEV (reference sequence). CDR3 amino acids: CASSLSTGVSGSPLHF. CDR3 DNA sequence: TGTGCCAGCAGTTTATCCACAGGGGTATCGGGATCACCCCTCCACTTT.

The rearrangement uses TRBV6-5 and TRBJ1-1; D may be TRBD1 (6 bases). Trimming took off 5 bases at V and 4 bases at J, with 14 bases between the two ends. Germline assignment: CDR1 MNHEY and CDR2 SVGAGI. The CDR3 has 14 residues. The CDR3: CASSTPPGATEAFF. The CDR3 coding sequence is TGTGCCAGCAGTACACCCCCAGGGGCCACTGAAGCTTTCTTT.

In DNA form, the CDR3 reads TGTGCCAGCAGCTTAGATCGCGGACATTTGAACACTGAAGCTTTCTTT. Protein: CASSLDRGHLNTEAFF. This sequence joins TRBV11-2 and TRBJ1-1, with a tentative D call TRBD1 (5 bases). Germline CDR1 and CDR2: SGHAT and FQNNGV. This CDR3 is 16 amino acids long. The germline V and J ends were trimmed by 0 bases and 0 bases, with 11 bases remaining between them.

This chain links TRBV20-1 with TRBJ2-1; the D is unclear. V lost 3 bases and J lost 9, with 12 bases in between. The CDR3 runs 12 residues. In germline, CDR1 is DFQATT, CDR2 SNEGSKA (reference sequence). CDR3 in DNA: TGCAGTGCTAGTGGGTCACGGGCTGAGCAGTTCTTC. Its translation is CSASGSRAEQFF.

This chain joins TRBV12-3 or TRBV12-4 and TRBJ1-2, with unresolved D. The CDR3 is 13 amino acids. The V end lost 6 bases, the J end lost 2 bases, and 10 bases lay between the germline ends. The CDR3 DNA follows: TGTGCCAGCAGGGTCGGCACGAACTATGGCTACACCTTC. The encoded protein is CASRVGTNYGYTF.

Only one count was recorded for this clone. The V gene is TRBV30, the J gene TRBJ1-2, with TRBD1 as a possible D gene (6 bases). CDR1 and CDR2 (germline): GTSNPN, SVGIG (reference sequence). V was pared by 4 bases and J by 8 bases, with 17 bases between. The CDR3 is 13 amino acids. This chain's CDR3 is CAWNTGRNRGYTF. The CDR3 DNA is TGTGCCTGGAATACAGGGAGGAATCGGGGCTACACCTTC.

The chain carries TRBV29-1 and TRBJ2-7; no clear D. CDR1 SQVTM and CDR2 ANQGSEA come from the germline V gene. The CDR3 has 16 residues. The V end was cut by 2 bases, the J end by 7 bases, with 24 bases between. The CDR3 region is CSVENGLIGIQMEQYF. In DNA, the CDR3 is TGCAGCGTTGAAAATGGTTTAATAGGGATCCAGATGGAGCAGTACTTC.

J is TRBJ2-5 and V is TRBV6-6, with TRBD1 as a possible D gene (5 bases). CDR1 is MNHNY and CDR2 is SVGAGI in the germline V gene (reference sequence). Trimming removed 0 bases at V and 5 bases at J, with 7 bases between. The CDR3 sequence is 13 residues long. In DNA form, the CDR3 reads TGTGCCAGCAGTTACTCGCCAGGGGAGACCCAGTACTTC. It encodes CASSYSPGETQYF.

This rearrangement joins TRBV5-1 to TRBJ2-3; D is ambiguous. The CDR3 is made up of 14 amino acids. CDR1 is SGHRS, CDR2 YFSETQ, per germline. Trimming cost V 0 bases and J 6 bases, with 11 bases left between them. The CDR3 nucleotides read TGCGCCAGCAGCTTGGAGGTTTACGGGGATACGCAGTATTTT. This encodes CASSLEVYGDTQYF.

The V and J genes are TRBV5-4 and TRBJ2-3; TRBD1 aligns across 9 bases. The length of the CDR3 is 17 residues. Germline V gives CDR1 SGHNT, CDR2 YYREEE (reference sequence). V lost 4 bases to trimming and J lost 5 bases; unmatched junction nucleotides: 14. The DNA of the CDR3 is TGTGCCAGCAGCACGCATCCCTTGGGACAGGGCGAAGATACGCAGTATTTT. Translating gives CASSTHPLGQGEDTQYF.

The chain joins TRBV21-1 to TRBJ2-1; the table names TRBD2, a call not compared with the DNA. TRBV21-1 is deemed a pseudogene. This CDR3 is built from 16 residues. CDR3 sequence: CASSKPLAGVYNEQFF. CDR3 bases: TGTGCCAGCAGCAAACCCCTAGCGGGGGTCTACAATGAGCAGTTCTTC.

CDR3 sequence: CASSLGTPGEQFF. The CDR3 nucleotides read TGTGCCAGCAGCTTAGGGACTCCGGGGGAGCAGTTCTTC. The chain couples TRBV7-3 to TRBJ2-1; TRBD2 is a possible D gene (6 bases). The germline V gene has CDR1 SGHTA and CDR2 FQGTGA. Trimming took 2 bases from V and 10 from J, leaving 12 bases between them. The CDR3 consists of 13 residues. The full variable domain, its missing parts supplied by reference TRBV7-3 and TRBJ2-1, is GAGVSQTPSNKVTEKGKYVELRCDPISGHTALYWYRQSLGQGPEFLIYFQGTGAADDSGLPNDRFFAVRPEGSVSTLKIQRTERGDSAVYLCASSLGTPGEQFFGPGTRLTVL.

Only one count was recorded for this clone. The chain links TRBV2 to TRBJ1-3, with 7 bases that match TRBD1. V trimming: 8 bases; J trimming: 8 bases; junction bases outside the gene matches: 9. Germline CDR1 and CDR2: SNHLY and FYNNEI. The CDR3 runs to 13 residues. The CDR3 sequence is CASYDRVGYTIYF. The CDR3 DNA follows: TGTGCCAGCTATGACAGGGTCGGTTACACCATATATTTT.

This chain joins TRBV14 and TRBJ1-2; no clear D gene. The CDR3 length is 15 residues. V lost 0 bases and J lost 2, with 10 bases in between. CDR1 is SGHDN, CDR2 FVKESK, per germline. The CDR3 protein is CASSQDIGDNYGYTF. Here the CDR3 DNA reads TGTGCCAGCAGCCAAGATATTGGAGACAACTATGGCTACACCTTC.

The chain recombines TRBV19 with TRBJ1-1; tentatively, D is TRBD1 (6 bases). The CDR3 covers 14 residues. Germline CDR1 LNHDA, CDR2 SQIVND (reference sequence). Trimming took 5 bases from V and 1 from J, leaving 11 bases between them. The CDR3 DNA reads TGTGCCAGTAGTTTTGGGACATCGAACACTGAAGCTTTCTTT. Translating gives CASSFGTSNTEAFF.

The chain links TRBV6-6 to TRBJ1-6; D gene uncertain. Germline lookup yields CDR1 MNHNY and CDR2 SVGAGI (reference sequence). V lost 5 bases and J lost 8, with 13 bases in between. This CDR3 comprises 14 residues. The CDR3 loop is CASSQQRLDSPLHF. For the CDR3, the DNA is TGTGCCAGCAGTCAACAGCGCCTGGATTCACCCCTCCACTTT.

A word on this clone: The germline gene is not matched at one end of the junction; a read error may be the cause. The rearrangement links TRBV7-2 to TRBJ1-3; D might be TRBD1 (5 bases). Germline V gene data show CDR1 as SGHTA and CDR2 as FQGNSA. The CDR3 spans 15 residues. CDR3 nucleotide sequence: TGTGCCAGCAGCTTATCAGGGCACTCTGGAAACACCACATATTTT. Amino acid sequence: CASSLSGHSGNTTYF.

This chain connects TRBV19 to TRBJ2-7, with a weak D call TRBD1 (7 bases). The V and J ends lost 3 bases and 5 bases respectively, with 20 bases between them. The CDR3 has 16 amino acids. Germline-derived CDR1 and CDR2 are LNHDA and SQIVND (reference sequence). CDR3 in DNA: TGTGCCAGTAGTATGAATACAGGGGACTTTTGGAACGAGCAGTACTTC. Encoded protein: CASSMNTGDFWNEQYF.

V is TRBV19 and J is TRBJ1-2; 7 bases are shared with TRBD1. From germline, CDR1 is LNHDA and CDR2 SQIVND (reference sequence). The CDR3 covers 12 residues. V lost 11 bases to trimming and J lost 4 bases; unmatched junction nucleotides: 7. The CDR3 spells CAGRRDSYGYTF. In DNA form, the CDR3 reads TGTGCCGGACGCCGGGACAGCTATGGCTACACCTTC.

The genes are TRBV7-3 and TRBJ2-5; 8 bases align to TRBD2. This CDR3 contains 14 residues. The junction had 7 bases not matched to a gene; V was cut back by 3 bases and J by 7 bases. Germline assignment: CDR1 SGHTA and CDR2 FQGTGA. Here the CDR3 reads CASSLRGDEGTQYF. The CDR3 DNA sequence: TGTGCCAGCAGCTTGCGGGGGGACGAAGGGACCCAGTACTTC.

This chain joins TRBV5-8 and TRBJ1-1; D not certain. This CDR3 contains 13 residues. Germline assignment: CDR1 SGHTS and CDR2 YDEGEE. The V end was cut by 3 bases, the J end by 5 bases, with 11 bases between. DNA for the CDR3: TGTGCCAGCAGCTCCTACGGGGAAACTGAAGCTTTCTTT. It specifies CASSSYGETEAFF.

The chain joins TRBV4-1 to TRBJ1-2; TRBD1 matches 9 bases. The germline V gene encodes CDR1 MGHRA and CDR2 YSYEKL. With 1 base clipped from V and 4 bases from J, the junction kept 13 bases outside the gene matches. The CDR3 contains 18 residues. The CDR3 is CASSQVTDRGIRAYGYTF. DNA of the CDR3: TGCGCCAGCAGCCAAGTCACGGACAGGGGAATCCGGGCCTATGGCTACACCTTC.

In DNA, the CDR3 is TGTGCCAGCAGCGGATCCTTCCGGGACAGGGAGTCGGCCGGGGAGCTGTTTTTT. The encoded protein is CASSGSFRDRESAGELFF. The gene calls are TRBV9 and TRBJ2-2, with 9 bases lining up with TRBD1. The CDR3 extends over 18 amino acids. V lost 3 bases, J lost 6 bases, and 15 bases stayed unmatched. CDR1 is SGDLS and CDR2 is YYNGEE in the germline V gene.